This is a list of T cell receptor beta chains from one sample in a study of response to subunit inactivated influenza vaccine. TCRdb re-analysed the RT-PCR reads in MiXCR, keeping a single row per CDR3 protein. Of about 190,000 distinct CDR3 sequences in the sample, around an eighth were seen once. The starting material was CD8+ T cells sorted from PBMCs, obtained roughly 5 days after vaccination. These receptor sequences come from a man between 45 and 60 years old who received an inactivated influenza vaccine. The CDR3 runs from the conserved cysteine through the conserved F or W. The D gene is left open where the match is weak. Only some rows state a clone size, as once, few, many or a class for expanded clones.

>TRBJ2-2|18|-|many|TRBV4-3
TGCGCCAGCAGCCAAGATAGTCGGGTGGGACGGAACACCGGGGAGCTGTTTTTT
CASSQDSRVGRNTGELFF
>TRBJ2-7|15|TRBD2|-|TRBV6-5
TGTGCCAGCAGTTACTCCGGGGGGGGGAGCTACGAGCAGTACTTC
CASSYSGGGSYEQYF
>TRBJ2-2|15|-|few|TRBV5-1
TGCGCCAGCAGCTTCCGGACAGAGGCCACCGGGGAGCTGTTTTTT
CASSFRTEATGELFF
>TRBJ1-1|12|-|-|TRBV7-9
TGTGCCAGCAGCTTAGCGTACAGGGTGGCTTTCTTT
CASSLAYRVAFF
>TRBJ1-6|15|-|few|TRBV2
TGTGCCAGCAGTGACTCGGACGACTATAATTCACCCCTCCACTTT
CASSDSDDYNSPLHF
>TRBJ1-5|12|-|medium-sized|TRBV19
TGTGCCAGTACCGATTCGTATCAGCCCCAGCATTTT
CASTDSYQPQHF
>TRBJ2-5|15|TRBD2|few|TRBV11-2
TGTGCCAGCAGCAGGACTAGCGGGAGGAGAGTGGCCCAGTACTTC
CASSRTSGRRVAQYF
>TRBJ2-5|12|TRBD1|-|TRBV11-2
TGTGCCATGGGGACAGGGAGTGGGGCCCAGTACTTC
CAMGTGSGAQYF
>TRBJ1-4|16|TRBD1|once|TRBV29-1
TGCAGCGTTGAAGGGAGAACAGGGGGTACTAATGAAAAACTGTTTTTT
CSVEGRTGGTNEKLFF
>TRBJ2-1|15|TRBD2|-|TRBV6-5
TGTGCCAGCAGTTACGGGCTAGCGGGTCTTAGGGAGCAGTTCTTC
CASSYGLAGLREQFF
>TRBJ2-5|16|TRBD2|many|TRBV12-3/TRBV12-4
TGTGCCAGCAGTTTCCCAGCGGGGGGGCACCAAGAGACCCAGTACTTC
CASSFPAGGHQETQYF
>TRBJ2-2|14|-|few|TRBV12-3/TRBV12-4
TGTGCCAGCAGTCCCACTAGCTACACCGGGGAGCTGTTTTTT
CASSPTSYTGELFF
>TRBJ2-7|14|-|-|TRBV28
TGTGCCAGCAGTTTTTCCGGGCAGGGATACGAGCAGTACTTC
CASSFSGQGYEQYF
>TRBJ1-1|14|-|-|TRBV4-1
TGCGCCAGCAGCCAAACCCCCATTGGCCGAAAAGCTTTCTTT
CASSQTPIGRKAFF
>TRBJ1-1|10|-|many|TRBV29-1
TGCAGCGTTTATTGGGTAGAAGCTTTCTTT
CSVYWVEAFF
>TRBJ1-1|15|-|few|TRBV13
TGTGCCAGCAGCTTATGGAAAAGGGAGATAACTGAAGCTTTCTTT
CASSLWKREITEAFF
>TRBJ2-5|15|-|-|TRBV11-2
TGTGCCAGCAGCCCCCCACCGGGACTTCAAGAGACCCAGTACTTC
CASSPPPGLQETQYF
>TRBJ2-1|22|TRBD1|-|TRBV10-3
TGTGCCATCAGTGAGGAATTGTACCGGGACAGGGGGTGGGTTAGCTCCTACAATGAGCAGTTCTTC
CAISEELYRDRGWVSSYNEQFF
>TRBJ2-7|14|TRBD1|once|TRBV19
TGTGCCAGTAGTATCCGGGACAGCTCCTACGAGCAGTACTTC
CASSIRDSSYEQYF
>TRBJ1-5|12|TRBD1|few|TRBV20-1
TGCAGTGCTAACAGGGGCTTTCAGCCCCAGCATTTT
CSANRGFQPQHF
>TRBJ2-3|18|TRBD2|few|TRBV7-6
TGTGCCAGCAGCTTAGCGATTTCCGCTAGCGGTAGCACAGATACGCAGTATTTT
CASSLAISASGSTDTQYF
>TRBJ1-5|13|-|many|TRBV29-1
TGCAGCGTTAGGACAGCAAGCAATCAGCCCCAGCATTTT
CSVRTASNQPQHF
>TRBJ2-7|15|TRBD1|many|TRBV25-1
TGTGCCAGCAGCGTTTTAGGGACAGGAGTCTACGAGCAGTACTTC
CASSVLGTGVYEQYF
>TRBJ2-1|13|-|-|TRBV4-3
TGCGCCAGCAGCCGGAAGCGAGGAATTGAGCAGTTCTTC
CASSRKRGIEQFF
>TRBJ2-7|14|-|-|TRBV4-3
TGCGCCAGCAGCACCGGGGGACCGTCCTACGAGCAGTACTTC
CASSTGGPSYEQYF
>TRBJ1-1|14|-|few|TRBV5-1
TGCGCCAGCAGCTTGCAGGACCTGAACACTGAAGCTTTCTTT
CASSLQDLNTEAFF
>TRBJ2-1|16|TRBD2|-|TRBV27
TGTGCCAGCAGTTTAATCGGGGGGGGCCCCTACAATGAGCAGTTCTTC
CASSLIGGGPYNEQFF
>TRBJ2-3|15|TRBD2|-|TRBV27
TGTGCCAGCAACTCCTTGGGGGGGGTCACAGATACGCAGTATTTT
CASNSLGGVTDTQYF
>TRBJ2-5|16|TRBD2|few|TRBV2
TGTGCCAGCAGTGATGAGCGGGGGGGTAGTAAGAGAACCCAGTACTTC
CASSDERGGSKRTQYF
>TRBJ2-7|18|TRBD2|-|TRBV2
TGTGCCAGCAGGGGTCCGGGACTAGCGGGGGGCAAATCCTACGAGCAGTACTTC
CASRGPGLAGGKSYEQYF
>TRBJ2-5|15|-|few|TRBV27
TGTGCCAGCACTTCGACCGGGACCATACAAGAGACCCAGTACTTC
CASTSTGTIQETQYF
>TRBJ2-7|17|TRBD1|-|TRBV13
TGTGCCAGCAGCTCGGGACAGGGGAAACTAGCCTTCTACGAGCAGTACTTC
CASSSGQGKLAFYEQYF
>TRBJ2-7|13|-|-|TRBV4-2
TGTGCCAGCAGCCAAGAGCCTCCGTACGAGCAGTACTTC
CASSQEPPYEQYF
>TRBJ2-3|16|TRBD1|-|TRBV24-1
TGTGCCACCAGTGATCCCGGACAGGCAGGCACAGATACGCAGTATTTT
CATSDPGQAGTDTQYF
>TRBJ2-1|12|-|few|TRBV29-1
TGCAGCGTTGAACCTTTGGGAAATGAGCAGTTCTTC
CSVEPLGNEQFF
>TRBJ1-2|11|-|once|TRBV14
TGTGCCAGCAGGGGCCTCTATGGCTACACCTTC
CASRGLYGYTF
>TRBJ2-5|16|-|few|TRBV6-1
TGTGCCAGCAGCCAGGGTTCCGGACTGAGACAAGAGACCCAGTACTTC
CASSQGSGLRQETQYF
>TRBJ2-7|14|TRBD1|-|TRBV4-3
TGCGCCAGCAGCCAGTGGACAGGGACATACGAGCAGTACTTC
CASSQWTGTYEQYF
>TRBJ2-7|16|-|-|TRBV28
TGTGCCAGCACCGAACGCAAAGGGAGTACCTCCTACGAGCAGTACTTC
CASTERKGSTSYEQYF
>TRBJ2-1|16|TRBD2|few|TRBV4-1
TGCGCCAGCAGCCAAGGGCTAGCGGGAACGGGAGATGAGCAGTTCTTC
CASSQGLAGTGDEQFF
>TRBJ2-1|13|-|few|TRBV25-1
TGTGCCAGCAGTGAACCCGGGCCCAATGAGCAGTTCTTC
CASSEPGPNEQFF
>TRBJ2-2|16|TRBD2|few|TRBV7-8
TGTGCCAGCAGCATCTTTAGCGGGCAAGGCACCGGGGAGCTGTTTTTT
CASSIFSGQGTGELFF